This TCR beta chain stems from a study of blood T cell repertoires in COVID-19. Background on the study: COVID-19 samples from acute and convalescent phases originated in the United States, Italy and Spain. T cells, B-cell-depleted T cells, or PBMCs supplied cDNA or gDNA.

CDR1 is SQVTM, CDR2 ANQGSEA, per germline. V dropped 5 bases and J dropped 6; count of bases not matched to a gene: 3. This CDR3 comprises 13 residues. Sequencing used immunoSEQ multiplex PCR; TCRdb keeps in-frame clones, though not all of them. The sample lists 98,000 or so clones; about nine tenths were seen once. This receptor was taken from a man aged 50-59 years with acute or convalescent COVID-19. Sequencing input: peripheral blood. The V gene is TRBV29-1, the J gene TRBJ2-1; TRBD2 aligns across 11 bases. CDR3 loop: CSVTSGSSNEQFF. The CDR3 region has the DNA TGCAGCGTTACTAGCGGGAGCTCCAATGAGCAGTTCTTC.